These T cell receptor beta chains were read from a single sample in a study of long-term antiretroviral therapy in people with HIV. The table came from immunoSEQ multiplex PCR; TCRdb's copy has only in-frame clones and leaves some out. This table holds about 36,000 clones, roughly 82% found once. The source material was unsorted PBMCs, sampled 0.6 years after starting antiretroviral therapy. The receptors stem from a man between 18 and 35 years old with HIV. The CDR3 runs from the conserved cysteine through the conserved F or W.

>TRBV6-5|TRBJ1-2
CASRRAAGETYGYTF
>TRBV7-3|TRBJ2-3
CASSLGGPGMIRTDTQYF
>TRBV18|TRBJ2-1
CASSPRGRGLYNEQFF
>TRBV7-2|TRBJ2-2
CASSLDSYTGELFF
>TRBV9|TRBJ2-2
CASSLGWEGMNTGELFF
>TRBV18|TRBJ1-1
CASSPSPGMNTEAFF
>TRBV28|TRBJ2-7
CASSLVRDRGDEQYF
>TRBV7-3|TRBJ2-6
CASTTNGIAPGANVLTF
>TRBV19|TRBJ2-1
CASLTSGSSHEQFF
>TRBV9|TRBJ1-4
CASSPGPNEKLFF
>TRBV11-3|TRBJ2-1
CASSPRASGGYNEQFF
>TRBV5-6|TRBJ1-1
CASSRPKGAVMNTEAFF
>TRBV10-2|TRBJ1-2
CASRPLLPGEGYTF
>TRBV7-2|TRBJ1-1
CASSLGPAPMNTEAFF
>TRBV19|TRBJ2-7
CASSSGTGYEQYF
>TRBV10-3|TRBJ2-7
CAISESSGSGEQYF
>TRBV30|TRBJ1-2
CAWIAARQLSF
>TRBV6-6|TRBJ2-1
CASTPQGSSYNEQFF
>TRBV5-4|TRBJ2-5
CASRSTGRQETQYF
>TRBV5-6|TRBJ2-7
CASSLGTHEQYF
>TRBV15|TRBJ2-3
CATSSSGQARDTQYF
>TRBV5-1|TRBJ2-7
CAAPLLEGYEQYF
>TRBV27|TRBJ1-5
CASRKVQSNQPQHF
>TRBV9|TRBJ1-1
CASSPGGRTEAFF
>TRBV6-1|TRBJ2-2
CASSDLNTGELFF
>TRBV7-8|TRBJ1-1
CASSLSSWVLMNTEAFF
>TRBV28|TRBJ2-7
CASSLQLWGAEQYF
>TRBV19|TRBJ1-2
CASRQGSSGYTF
>TRBV6-5|TRBJ1-1
CASSYARGGTEAFF
>TRBV14|TRBJ2-1
CASSQLPGGSYNEQFF
>TRBV11-1|TRBJ2-1
CASSLGLAGVGSEQFF
>TRBV25-1|TRBJ2-3
CASSGPGQGAGDTQYF
>TRBV28|TRBJ1-2
CASRETGGDYGYTF
>TRBV28|TRBJ2-1
CASSNGQGKKYEQFF
>TRBV6-5|TRBJ2-2
CASSYSASVRTGELFF
>TRBV11-2|TRBJ2-1
CASSLADSSYNEQFF
>TRBV5-1|TRBJ2-7
CASSLGGTPYEQYF
>TRBV9|TRBJ2-5
CASSVVGQGAKETQYF
>TRBV7-9|TRBJ1-1
CASSLPGGNTEAFF
>TRBV29-1|TRBJ1-1
CSTGVRGREAFF
>TRBV18|TRBJ2-1
CASSPGTTPYNEQFF
>TRBV6-6|TRBJ2-2
CASTRSGTGELFF
>TRBV25-1|TRBJ2-2
CASTMDGELFF
>TRBV19|TRBJ1-1
CASSNAGHREAFF
>TRBV2|TRBJ1-5
CASRPAGGFSNQPQHF
>TRBV6-5|TRBJ2-5
CASSSGNSKTQYF
>TRBV7-2|TRBJ2-7
CASSFREGYEQYF
>TRBV14|TRBJ1-5
CASSQARDGAQHF
>TRBV6-6|TRBJ2-1
CASSRRRYNEQFF
>TRBV7-2|TRBJ2-1
CASSLGAYSYNEQFF
>TRBV5-1|TRBJ2-7
CASREQGPHEQYF
>TRBV10-3|TRBJ2-1
CASSYHPSSNNEQFF
>TRBV7-3|TRBJ2-7
CASSEHRGYEQYF
>TRBV6-1|TRBJ2-7
CASSEHRGPYEQYF
>TRBV28|TRBJ2-3
CASSFSSGTDTQYF